The rows below give T cell receptor beta chains drawn from one sample of a study of cytomegalovirus exposure and HLA in healthy donors. Clones were read by immunoSEQ multiplex PCR, and TCRdb kept only the in-frame ones, dropping some. The profile shows a few hundred thousand clones, roughly 80% of them singletons. Sequencing was performed on PBMCs. The receptors stem from a girl aged 2 to 9 in good health and CMV-seronegative. The CDR3 runs from the conserved cysteine through the conserved F or W. A D gene is named only where the DNA matches it firmly. Rows may omit the clone size; those that give it use once, few, many or a size class.

cdr3_aa: CATSRDLQDNQPQHF
v_call: TRBV15
d_call: -
clone_size: -

cdr3_aa: CATGLAGGETQYF
v_call: TRBV10-3
d_call: TRBD2
clone_size: few

cdr3_aa: CASSPAGTSLANEQFF
v_call: TRBV27
d_call: TRBD2
clone_size: -

cdr3_aa: CASSLLGRRYEQYF
v_call: TRBV27
d_call: -
clone_size: -

cdr3_aa: CASSTGGYQPQHF
v_call: TRBV18
d_call: TRBD1
clone_size: -

cdr3_aa: CASSLTDRGVAYNEQFF
v_call: TRBV18
d_call: TRBD1
clone_size: -

cdr3_aa: CASSRRAGGHQETQYF
v_call: TRBV5-1
d_call: TRBD2
clone_size: -

cdr3_aa: CASSESSGRGKGQFF
v_call: TRBV6-1
d_call: TRBD2
clone_size: -

cdr3_aa: CASSPTGALYEQYF
v_call: TRBV5-4
d_call: TRBD1
clone_size: -

cdr3_aa: CATSRSRQGADTQYF
v_call: TRBV15
d_call: TRBD1
clone_size: -

cdr3_aa: CASQTRQGGTEAFF
v_call: TRBV6-5
d_call: TRBD1
clone_size: -

cdr3_aa: CASSYGTANTGELFF
v_call: TRBV6-5
d_call: TRBD1
clone_size: once

cdr3_aa: CASSSNNSPLHF
v_call: TRBV18
d_call: -
clone_size: once

cdr3_aa: CASSLQGRGQSPLHF
v_call: TRBV7-2
d_call: TRBD1
clone_size: -

cdr3_aa: CASSERATNEKLFF
v_call: TRBV25-1
d_call: -
clone_size: -

cdr3_aa: CASSRGKGELFF
v_call: TRBV6-5
d_call: TRBD1
clone_size: -

cdr3_aa: CASLGLADRGASYNEQFF
v_call: TRBV21-1
d_call: -
clone_size: -

cdr3_aa: CASSLRGTSGGAWTDTQYF
v_call: TRBV19
d_call: TRBD2
clone_size: -

cdr3_aa: CASSIRLAGRYEQYF
v_call: TRBV19
d_call: TRBD2
clone_size: few

cdr3_aa: CASSLEGFMRDTQYF
v_call: TRBV28
d_call: -
clone_size: few

cdr3_aa: CASSFPGGQYEQYF
v_call: TRBV5-1
d_call: -
clone_size: -

cdr3_aa: CASRRGVSYEQYF
v_call: TRBV6-5
d_call: TRBD2
clone_size: -

cdr3_aa: CASSKWRQPYNEQFF
v_call: TRBV21-1
d_call: -
clone_size: -

cdr3_aa: CASSPGTGDSGELFF
v_call: TRBV6-5
d_call: TRBD1
clone_size: -

cdr3_aa: CASTRVGGRADNTQYF
v_call: TRBV4-2
d_call: TRBD2
clone_size: -

cdr3_aa: CASSIPTGLYGYTF
v_call: TRBV19
d_call: TRBD1
clone_size: once

cdr3_aa: CASSGQGGQPQHF
v_call: TRBV10-2
d_call: TRBD1
clone_size: -

cdr3_aa: CASSQGFGGAGELFF
v_call: TRBV4-1
d_call: TRBD2
clone_size: -

cdr3_aa: CAITRTSPAGTGELFF
v_call: TRBV10-3
d_call: -
clone_size: -

cdr3_aa: CASSDGAGGTDTQYF
v_call: TRBV10-2
d_call: TRBD2
clone_size: -

cdr3_aa: CASSLDYQETQYF
v_call: TRBV7-8
d_call: -
clone_size: -

cdr3_aa: CASRTGRDGGYTF
v_call: TRBV21-1
d_call: -
clone_size: -

cdr3_aa: CASSIDRVHSPLHF
v_call: TRBV19
d_call: TRBD1
clone_size: -